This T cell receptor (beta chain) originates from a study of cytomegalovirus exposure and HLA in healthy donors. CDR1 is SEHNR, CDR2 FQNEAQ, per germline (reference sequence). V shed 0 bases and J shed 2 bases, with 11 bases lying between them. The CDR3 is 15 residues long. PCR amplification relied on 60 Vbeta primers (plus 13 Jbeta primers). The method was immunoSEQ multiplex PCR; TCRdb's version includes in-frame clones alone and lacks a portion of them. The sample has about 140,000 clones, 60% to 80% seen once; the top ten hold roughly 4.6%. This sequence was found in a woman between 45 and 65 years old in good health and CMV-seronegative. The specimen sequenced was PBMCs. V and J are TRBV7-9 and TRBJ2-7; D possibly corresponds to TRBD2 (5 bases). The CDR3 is CASSLANTRPYEQYF. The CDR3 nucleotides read TGTGCCAGCAGCTTAGCGAATACTAGGCCCTACGAGCAGTACTTC.